The 32 T cell receptor beta chains below were found in one sample sequenced in a study of blood T cell repertoires in COVID-19. The table came from immunoSEQ multiplex PCR; TCRdb's copy has only in-frame clones and leaves some out. The table lists some 52,000 clones, roughly 84% of them singletons. The sequencing input was peripheral blood. The origin of the receptors is a human donor with active COVID-19. The donor label of this sample is uncertain.

The genes are TRBV4-3 and TRBJ2-1; maybe TRBD2 (6 bases). The CDR3 runs to 18 residues. Germline loops: CDR1 LGHNA, CDR2 YSLEER. The V and J ends lost 0 bases and 0 bases respectively, with 15 bases between them. CDR3: CASSQDPAGSSSYNEQFF. The CDR3 coding sequence is TGCGCCAGCAGCCAAGATCCTGCGGGGTCGAGCTCCTACAATGAGCAGTTCTTC.

This clone showed up just a few times. CDR3 sequence: CASSLGQGYGYTF. The CDR3 nucleotides read TGTGCCAGCAGCTTGGGACAGGGCTATGGCTACACCTTC. This chain uses TRBV11-2 with TRBJ1-2, with 9 nucleotides matching TRBD1. This CDR3 is built from 13 residues. The junction had 0 bases not matched to a gene; V was cut back by 3 bases and J by 4 bases. The germline V gene has CDR1 SGHAT and CDR2 FQNNGV.

The chain joins TRBV7-9 to TRBJ2-1; D is possibly TRBD2 (5 bases). Germline V gene sequence: CDR1 SEHNR, CDR2 FQNEAQ (reference sequence). This CDR3 is built from 13 residues. Trimming stripped 5 bases from V and 14 bases from J, with 19 bases between. In nucleotides, the CDR3 is TGTGCCAGCAGCCGGCTCGCGGGTTCTTATAAGTTCTTC. Amino acid sequence: CASSRLAGSYKFF. Full variable domain (rest looked up from reference TRBV7-9 and TRBJ2-1): DTGVSQNPRHKITKRGQNVTFRCDPISEHNRLYWYRQTLGQGPEFLTYFQNEAQLEKSRLLSDRFSAERPKGSFSTLEIQRTEQGDSAMYLCASSRLAGSYKFFGPGTRLTVL.

The table lists this clone with a few counts. CDR3 DNA sequence: TGTGCCAGCGTATCAGGGTTTGAAGCTTTCTTT. Protein sequence: CASVSGFEAFF. This chain links TRBV11-2 with TRBJ1-1; perhaps TRBD1 as D (5 bases). V shed 8 bases and J shed 7 bases, with 11 bases lying between them. The CDR3 covers 11 residues. Germline V gene data show CDR1 as SGHAT and CDR2 as FQNNGV.

This clone was detected once. The V and J genes are TRBV3-1 (or the pseudogene TRBV3-2) and TRBJ1-1; TRBD1 matches 9 bases. Germline CDR1 is LGHDT and CDR2 is YNNKEL (reference sequence). The CDR3 spans 13 residues. V trimming: 5 bases; J trimming: 5 bases; junction bases outside the gene matches: 3. CDR3 coding DNA: TGTGCCAGCAGCGACGGGACAGGGACTGAAGCTTTCTTT. Translated: CASSDGTGTEAFF.

This chain links TRBV11-2 with TRBJ2-7, with 7 bases fitting TRBD2. Germline values: CDR1 SGHAT, CDR2 FQNNGV. V dropped 4 bases and J dropped 1; count of bases not matched to a gene: 10. The CDR3 is 16 amino acids. The CDR3, as DNA: TGTGCCAGCAGCTCTCGGGGGGAGGGTAGGTCCTACGAGCAGTACTTC. It is translated as CASSSRGEGRSYEQYF.

CDR3 in DNA: TGTGCCAGCAGACCAGGGCAGTACACCGGGGAGCTGTTTTTT. Translating gives CASRPGQYTGELFF. The chain carries TRBV6-5 and TRBJ2-2; a possible D gene is TRBD1 (5 bases). This CDR3 has 14 amino acids. The germline gives CDR1 MNHEY, CDR2 SVGAGI. Trimming pared 6 bases from V and 3 bases from J, leaving 11 bases between.

J is TRBJ2-3 and V is TRBV6-5; 7 bases line up with TRBD2. CDR3 length equals 14 residues. Germline CDR1 reads MNHEY; CDR2 reads SVGAGI. Trimming cost V 0 bases and J 11 bases; bases outside gene matches: 8. The CDR3 DNA sequence: TGTGCCAGCAGTTACTCGATAGGGGCGGGGGAGCAGTATTTT. Protein product: CASSYSIGAGEQYF.

V gene TRBV6-5 combines with J gene TRBJ2-7; 8 nucleotides line up with TRBD1. CDR1 and CDR2 from the germline V gene are MNHEY and SVGAGI. The CDR3 extends over 15 amino acids. The trim removed 0 bases at V and 0 bases at J, leaving 1 base unmatched. CDR3 sequence: CASSYSGQDSYEQYF. As DNA, the CDR3 is TGTGCCAGCAGTTACTCGGGACAGGACTCCTACGAGCAGTACTTC.

The gene calls are TRBV6-5 and TRBJ1-2; TRBD1 aligns across 10 bases. The V gene end was trimmed by 4 bases and the J gene end by 7 bases; junction bases not matched to a gene: 9. This CDR3 contains 15 residues. The germline CDR1 and CDR2 sequences are MNHEY and SVGAGI. CDR3 sequence: CASSSRDRGFGGYTF. CDR3 in DNA: TGTGCCAGCAGTTCCCGGGACAGGGGATTCGGTGGCTACACCTTC.

V is TRBV19 and J is TRBJ2-7; the match to TRBD1 covers 8 bases. The CDR3 has 13 amino acids. The V and J ends lost 5 bases and 2 bases, in that order; junction bases with no gene match: 2. The germline V gene has CDR1 LNHDA and CDR2 SQIVND (reference sequence). CDR3: CASSPGQAYEQYF. In DNA, the CDR3 is TGTGCCAGTAGTCCGGGACAGGCCTACGAGCAGTACTTC.

The chain has TRBV7-2 and TRBJ2-3; 11 bases map to TRBD2. The CDR3 totals 19 residues. The junction had 15 bases not matched to a gene; V was cut back by 3 bases and J by 4 bases. The germline V gene encodes CDR1 SGHTA and CDR2 FQGNSA. This chain's CDR3 is CASSFSGGAFLRVSDTQYF. The CDR3 nucleotides are TGTGCCAGCAGCTTTAGCGGGGGGGCCTTCCTAAGGGTCTCAGATACGCAGTATTTT. Drawing the rest from reference TRBV7-2 and TRBJ2-3, the complete variable domain is GAGVSQSPSNKVTEKGKDVELRCDPISGHTALYWYRQSLGQGLEFLIYFQGNSAPDKSGLPSDRFSAERTGGSVSTLTIQRTQQEDSAVYLCASSFSGGAFLRVSDTQYFGPGTRLTVL.

The V and J genes are TRBV4-1 and TRBJ2-5, with 12 bases identical to TRBD2. V gave up 1 base and J gave up 2 bases; unmatched junction bases: 5. Germline V lookup: CDR1 MGHRA, CDR2 YSYEKL. CDR3 length: 17 amino acids. CDR3 in amino acids: CASSQGALAGGQETQYF. Here the CDR3 DNA reads TGCGCCAGCAGCCAAGGGGCTCTAGCGGGGGGGCAAGAGACCCAGTACTTC.

This clone was picked up one time. The genes are TRBV11-2 and TRBJ2-7; possibly TRBD1 for D (5 bases). CDR1 is SGHAT, CDR2 FQNNGV, per germline. The CDR3 spans 18 residues. V was trimmed by 0 bases and J by 4 bases, leaving 22 bases between them. The CDR3 nucleotides are TGTGCCAGCAGCTTAGAATTAGGGCAGGGTCTATCAGATTACGAGCAGTACTTC. As protein: CASSLELGQGLSDYEQYF.

The genes are TRBV29-1 and TRBJ1-2; 7 bases line up with TRBD1. The CDR3 runs to 12 residues. With V trimmed by 7 bases and J by 8 bases, 10 bases remained unmatched. Germline loops: CDR1 SQVTM, CDR2 ANQGSEA. The CDR3 is CSARQGTSGYTF. The CDR3, as DNA: TGCAGCGCCCGACAGGGTACGAGCGGCTACACCTTC.

The chain couples TRBV7-3 to TRBJ2-1, with D perhaps TRBD2 (6 bases). Germline V gives CDR1 SGHTA, CDR2 FQGTGA. The CDR3 is 17 amino acids. Trimming took 5 bases from V and 5 from J, leaving 22 bases between them. This CDR3 is CASSPRPIAEKNNEQFF. CDR3 nucleotide sequence: TGTGCCAGCAGCCCAAGACCGATAGCGGAGAAGAACAATGAGCAGTTCTTC.

This chain connects TRBV6-6 to TRBJ1-2; 9 nucleotides match TRBD1. Germline V gene sequence: CDR1 MNHNY, CDR2 SVGAGI (reference sequence). This CDR3 is built from 16 residues. V shed 4 bases and J 4 bases; nucleotides not matched to a gene: 10. The CDR3 DNA is TGTGCCAGCAGTTCGCCATCGACAGGGGGGACCTATGGCTACACCTTC. Translated, it gives CASSSPSTGGTYGYTF.

This chain uses TRBV9 with TRBJ1-4; a weak D match, TRBD1 (5 bases). Germline lookup yields CDR1 SGDLS and CDR2 YYNGEE. The length of the CDR3 is 14 residues. The V gene lost 1 base and the J gene lost 8 bases, with 12 bases spanning the gap. CDR3 bases: TGTGCCAGCAGCGTATCTCCGGCAGGGGAAAAACTGTTTTTT. This translates into CASSVSPAGEKLFF.

The rearrangement uses TRBV5-1 and TRBJ2-7; 7 nucleotides match TRBD1. Germline CDR1 reads SGHRS; CDR2 reads YFSETQ. This CDR3 contains 16 residues. Unmatched junction bases numbered 12, after V lost 3 bases and J lost 3 bases. This CDR3 is CASSSSGTVPNYEQYF. In nucleotides, the CDR3 is TGCGCCAGCAGCTCTTCCGGGACAGTGCCTAACTACGAGCAGTACTTC.

This chain's CDR3 is CASTLRGEKLFF. CDR3 in DNA: TGTGCCAGCACCCTACGGGGAGAAAAACTGTTTTTT. This chain joins TRBV12-3 or TRBV12-4 and TRBJ1-4; the D is unclear. The CDR3 covers 12 residues. Trimming took off 7 bases at V and 8 bases at J, with 11 bases between the two ends.

V gene TRBV5-1 combines with J gene TRBJ2-3; weak D call: TRBD2 (6 bases). V lost 7 bases to trimming and J lost 0 bases, with 15 bases between them. Per germline, CDR1 SGHRS and CDR2 YFSETQ. This CDR3 is 15 amino acids long. CDR3 bases: TGCGCCAGCGTAGGTGGAGGACTAAGCACAGATACGCAGTATTTT. It translates to CASVGGGLSTDTQYF. The entire variable domain, with the rest obtained from reference TRBV5-1 and TRBJ2-3, is as follows: KAGVTQTPRYLIKTRGQQVTLSCSPISGHRSVSWYQQTPGQGLQFLFEYFSETQRNKGNFPGRFSGRQFSNSRSEMNVSTLELGDSALYLCASVGGGLSTDTQYFGPGTRLTVL.

The chain is built from TRBV19 and TRBJ1-3; no clear D. This CDR3 is 15 amino acids long. Germline V gene lookup returns CDR1 LNHDA and CDR2 SQIVND (reference sequence). Trimming took 3 bases from V and 8 from J, leaving 17 bases between them. The CDR3 coding sequence is TGTGCCAGTAGTATTAGAGGAAGTATCGGAGACACCATATATTTT. The encoded protein is CASSIRGSIGDTIYF.

The chain uses TRBV7-9 and TRBJ2-5; D not certain. The germline V gene has CDR1 SEHNR and CDR2 FQNEAQ (reference sequence). V shed 5 bases and J shed 3 bases, with 7 bases lying between them. This CDR3 contains 12 residues. The CDR3 spells CASSPEEETQYF. The CDR3 DNA reads as TGTGCCAGCAGCCCAGAGGAAGAGACCCAGTACTTC.

The chain combines TRBV19 with TRBJ1-2; D may be TRBD1 (6 bases). This CDR3 is 14 amino acids long. The V and J ends lost 5 bases and 2 bases respectively, with 12 bases between them. Per germline, CDR1 LNHDA and CDR2 SQIVND (reference sequence). The CDR3 loop reads CASSPPDRNYGYTF. The CDR3 DNA reads TGTGCCAGTAGTCCCCCCGACAGGAACTATGGCTACACCTTC.

The chain links TRBV7-3 to TRBJ2-1, with D maybe TRBD1 (6 bases). Germline assignment: CDR1 SGHTA and CDR2 FQGTGA. The CDR3 totals 14 residues. V gave up 5 bases and J gave up 12 bases, with 20 bases separating them. The CDR3 DNA is TGTGCCAGCAGCGCCGGACAGTCAGGGGCTCTGCAGTTCTTC. This translates into CASSAGQSGALQFF.

This chain uses TRBV18 with TRBJ2-5; perhaps TRBD1 as D (5 bases). Trimming removed 3 bases at V and 1 base at J, with 6 bases between. Germline CDR1 is KGHSH and CDR2 is LQKENI. The CDR3 contains 13 residues. The CDR3 reads CASSPGLQETQYF. The DNA for the CDR3 is TGTGCCAGCTCACCGGGGCTCCAAGAGACCCAGTACTTC. The entire variable domain, with the rest obtained from reference TRBV18 and TRBJ2-5, is as follows: NAGVMQNPRHLVRRRGQEARLRCSPMKGHSHVYWYRQLPEEGLKFMVYLQKENIIDESGMPKERFSAEFPKEGPSILRIQQVVRGDSAAYFCASSPGLQETQYFGPGTRLLVL.

The rearrangement uses TRBV6-1 and TRBJ2-6; D is uncertain. Germline-derived CDR1 and CDR2 are MNHNS and SASEGT. V was cut by 4 bases and J by 2 bases, with 15 bases left in between. CDR3 size: 17 residues. The CDR3 here is CASSARLTDPGANVLTF. DNA for the CDR3: TGTGCCAGCAGTGCAAGACTGACGGATCCTGGGGCCAACGTCCTGACTTTC.

This CDR3 is CASSLGQGGGNQPQHF. As DNA, the CDR3 is TGTGCCAGCAGCCTTGGACAGGGCGGAGGCAATCAGCCCCAGCATTTT. The V and J genes are TRBV4-2 and TRBJ1-5; 8 bases fit TRBD1. This CDR3 comprises 16 residues. With V trimmed by 4 bases and J by 2 bases, 7 bases remained unmatched. CDR1 and CDR2 (germline): LGHNA, YNFKEQ.

This clone was found a few times. This chain connects TRBV10-3 to TRBJ1-5; D is unclear. The V gene lost 2 bases and the J gene lost 2 bases, with 7 bases spanning the gap. The length of the CDR3 is 14 residues. Germline CDR1 reads ENHRY; CDR2 reads SYGVKD. The CDR3 DNA is TGTGCCATCAGTGAGGCCGGGGGCAATCAGCCCCAGCATTTT. Amino acids: CAISEAGGNQPQHF.

This clone came up once. V usage is TRBV5-1 and J usage is TRBJ2-3; 8 nucleotides agree with TRBD2. CDR3 length: 15 residues. The V gene end was trimmed by 3 bases and the J gene end by 5 bases; junction bases not matched to a gene: 8. Looked up from germline, CDR1 is SGHRS and CDR2 is YFSETQ. The CDR3 sequence is CASSSLAGRRDTQYF. The CDR3 DNA reads TGCGCCAGCAGCTCCTTAGCGGGGAGAAGAGATACGCAGTATTTT.

This clone was counted a few times. Within the sample, other DNA sequences also encode this same CDR3. CDR3 DNA: TGTGCCAGCAGTGAAGCGGGGGGCTACAATGAGCAGTTCTTC. As protein: CASSEAGGYNEQFF. The chain joins TRBV6-4 to TRBJ2-1, with TRBD2 matching 9 bases. The CDR3 is 14 amino acids. The germline V gene encodes CDR1 MRHNA and CDR2 SNTAGT. The V and J ends lost 3 bases and 3 bases, in that order; junction bases with no gene match: 0.

This clone occurred once. This chain links TRBV29-1 with TRBJ2-3; TRBD1 aligns across 10 bases. There are 14 residues in the CDR3. Germline V gene sequence: CDR1 SQVTM, CDR2 ANQGSEA. V dropped 5 bases and J dropped 3; count of bases not matched to a gene: 5. The DNA for the CDR3 is TGCAGCGTTCAACGGGACAGGGGTACAGATACGCAGTATTTT. Amino acids: CSVQRDRGTDTQYF.